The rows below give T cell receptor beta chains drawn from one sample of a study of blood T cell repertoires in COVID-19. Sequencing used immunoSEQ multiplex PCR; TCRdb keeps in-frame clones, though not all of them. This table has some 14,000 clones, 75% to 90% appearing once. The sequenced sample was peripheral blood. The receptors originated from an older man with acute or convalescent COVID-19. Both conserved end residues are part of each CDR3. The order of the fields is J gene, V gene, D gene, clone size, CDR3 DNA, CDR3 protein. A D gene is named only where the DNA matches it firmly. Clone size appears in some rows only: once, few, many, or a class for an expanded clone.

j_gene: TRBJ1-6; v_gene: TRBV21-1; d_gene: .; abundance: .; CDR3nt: TGTGCCAGCAGTTCCGGGACAGGGAACCCACCCCTCCACTTT; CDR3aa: CASSSGTGNPPLHF
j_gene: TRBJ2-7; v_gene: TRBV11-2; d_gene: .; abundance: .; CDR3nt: TGTGCCAGCAGCTTGATCATGACTACTACTTCCTACGAGCAGTACTTC; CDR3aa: CASSLIMTTTSYEQYF
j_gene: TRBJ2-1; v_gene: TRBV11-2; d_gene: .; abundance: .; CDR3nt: TGTGCCAGCAGCTTATTAAGAACCCGGGACAATGAGCAGTTCTTC; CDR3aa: CASSLLRTRDNEQFF
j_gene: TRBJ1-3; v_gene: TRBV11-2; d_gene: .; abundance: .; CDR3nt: TGTGCCAGCAGCCCCCGGCGGGGCAGGGAGGGCTCTGGAAACACCATATATTTT; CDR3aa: CASSPRRGREGSGNTIYF
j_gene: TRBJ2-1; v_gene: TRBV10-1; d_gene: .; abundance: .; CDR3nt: TGCGCCAGCAGCCTCAGGGGTACTTCCCTGGAGCAGTTCTTC; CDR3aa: CASSLRGTSLEQFF
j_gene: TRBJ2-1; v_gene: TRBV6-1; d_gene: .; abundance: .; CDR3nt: TGTGCCAGCAGTGAAGGGTGGAGCGTCCCCTACAATGAGCAGTTCTTC; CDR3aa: CASSEGWSVPYNEQFF
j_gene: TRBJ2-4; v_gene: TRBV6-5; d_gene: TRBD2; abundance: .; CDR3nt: TGTGCCAGCAGTTTGGGGGGGAATAGGCCCAAAAACATTCAGTACTTC; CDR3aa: CASSLGGNRPKNIQYF
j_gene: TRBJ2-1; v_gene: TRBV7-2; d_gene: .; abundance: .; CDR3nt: TGTGCCAGCACACTAACAATAGAGCAGTTCTTC; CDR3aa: CASTLTIEQFF
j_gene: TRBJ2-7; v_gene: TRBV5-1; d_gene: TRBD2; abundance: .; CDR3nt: TGCGCCAGCAGCTCGGGGGGACTAGCGGGGTATGGGTACGAGCAGTACTTC; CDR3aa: CASSSGGLAGYGYEQYF
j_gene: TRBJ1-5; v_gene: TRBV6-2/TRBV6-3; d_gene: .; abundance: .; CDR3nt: TGTGCCAGCAGTTACGAGGCCAGATCCGGGCAGCCCCAGCATTTT; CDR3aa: CASSYEARSGQPQHF
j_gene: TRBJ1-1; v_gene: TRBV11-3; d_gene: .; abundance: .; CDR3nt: TGTGCCAGCAGCTTAGACGGCAGGACTAACACTGAAGCTTTCTTT; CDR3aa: CASSLDGRTNTEAFF
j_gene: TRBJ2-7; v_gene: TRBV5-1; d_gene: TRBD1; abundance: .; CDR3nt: TGCGCCAGCAGCTTGGATGGGACAGGGGTGACCTACGAGCAGTACTTC; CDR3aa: CASSLDGTGVTYEQYF
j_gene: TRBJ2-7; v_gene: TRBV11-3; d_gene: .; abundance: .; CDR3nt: TGTGCCAGCAGCTCCTACCCAAAAGACGAGCAGTACTTC; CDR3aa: CASSSYPKDEQYF
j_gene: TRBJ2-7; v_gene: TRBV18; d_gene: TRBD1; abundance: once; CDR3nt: TGTGCCAGCTCGGCCGGGACAGGGCGCTACGAGCAGTACTTC; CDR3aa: CASSAGTGRYEQYF
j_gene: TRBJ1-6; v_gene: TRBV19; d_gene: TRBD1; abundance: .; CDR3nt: TGTGCCAGTAGTATAACCGGGACAGGGGGATCACCCCTCCACTTT; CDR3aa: CASSITGTGGSPLHF
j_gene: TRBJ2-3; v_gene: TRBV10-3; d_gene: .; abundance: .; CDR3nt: TGTGCCATCAGAACGGTCGAGCACACAGATACGCAGTATTTT; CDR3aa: CAIRTVEHTDTQYF
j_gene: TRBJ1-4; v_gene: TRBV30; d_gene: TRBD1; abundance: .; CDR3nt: TGTGCCTGGAGTACGAACAGGGGCTCTGAAAAACTGTTTTTT; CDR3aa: CAWSTNRGSEKLFF
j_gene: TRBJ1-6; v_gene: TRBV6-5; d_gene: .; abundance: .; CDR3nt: TGTGCCATTATCTCGAGCTCCTATAATTCACCCCTCCACTTT; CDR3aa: CAIISSSYNSPLHF
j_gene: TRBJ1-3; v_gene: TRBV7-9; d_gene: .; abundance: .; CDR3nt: TGTGCCAGCAGCCCCAGGGCAGGGGTATCTGGAAACACCATATATTTT; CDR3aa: CASSPRAGVSGNTIYF
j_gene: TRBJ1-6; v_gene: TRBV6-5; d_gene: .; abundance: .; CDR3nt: TGTGCCAGCAGTTACCAGGGTGGAAATTCACCCCTCCACTTT; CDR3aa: CASSYQGGNSPLHF
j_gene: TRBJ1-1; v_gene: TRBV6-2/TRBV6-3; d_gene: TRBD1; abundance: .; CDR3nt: TGTGCCAGCAGTGTTCCAGGGGGCTACACTGAAGCTTTCTTT; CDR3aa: CASSVPGGYTEAFF
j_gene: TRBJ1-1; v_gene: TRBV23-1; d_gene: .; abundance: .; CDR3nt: TGCGCCAGCAGATCCGACAGAGCCAGCACTGAAGCTTTCTTT; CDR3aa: CASRSDRASTEAFF
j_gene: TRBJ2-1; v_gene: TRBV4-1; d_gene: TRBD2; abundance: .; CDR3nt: TGCGCCAGCAGCCAAGGAACGCGGGAGTTCTACAATGAGCAGTTCTTC; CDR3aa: CASSQGTREFYNEQFF